The 20 T cell receptor beta chains listed next were all sequenced from one sample in a study of T cells after yellow fever vaccination. TCRdb processed the 5' RACE reads anew with MiXCR; each CDR3 protein has one entry. The sample shows about 320,000 distinct CDR3 sequences, about 10% of them seen only once. The sample here was CD4+ T cells sorted from PBMCs, taken 45 days after the yellow fever booster vaccination. The receptors come from a young man who received the YFV17D yellow fever vaccine.

The chain combines TRBV19 with TRBJ2-5, with D uncertain. CDR3 length equals 16 residues. Germline CDR1 and CDR2: LNHDA and SQIVND (reference sequence). Trimming left V 3 bases short and J 2 bases short, with 16 bases between. CDR3 coding DNA: TGTGCCAGTAGTATTCAGGCGGTTGTAGGACAAGAGACCCAGTACTTC. Protein sequence: CASSIQAVVGQETQYF.

The chain links TRBV20-1 to TRBJ1-2; the D gene is possibly TRBD1 (5 bases). The V gene's germline CDR1 is DFQATT and CDR2 SNEGSKA (reference sequence). V was clipped by 6 bases and J by 0 bases, with 14 bases between them. This CDR3 is 14 amino acids long. CDR3 residues: CSALDGGANYGYTF. As DNA, the CDR3 is TGCAGTGCCCTAGATGGGGGTGCTAACTATGGCTACACCTTC.

The sample holds many counts of this clonotype. The chain is built from TRBV9 and TRBJ1-2, with no clear D. V dropped 6 bases and J dropped 5 bases, with 17 bases sitting between them. The CDR3 runs to 14 residues. CDR1 is SGDLS and CDR2 is YYNGEE in the germline V gene. CDR3 bases: TGTGCCAGCAAGCAGACGGGTACACTTTATGGCTACACCTTC. The encoded protein is CASKQTGTLYGYTF.

The chain employs TRBV6-5 and TRBJ1-2, with D perhaps matching TRBD1 (5 bases). CDR1 is MNHEY and CDR2 is SVGAGI in the germline V gene. This CDR3 region has 15 residues. Trimming left V 0 bases short and J 7 bases short, with 15 bases between. This chain's CDR3 is CASSYSKGNQGGYTF. As DNA, the CDR3 is TGTGCCAGCAGTTACTCGAAAGGGAATCAGGGTGGCTACACCTTC.

This clonotype was counted at least ten times. This rearrangement joins TRBV4-1 to TRBJ1-1; D may be TRBD1 (5 bases). CDR3 length equals 12 residues. Trimming pared 4 bases from V and 4 bases from J, leaving 7 bases between. Germline values: CDR1 MGHRA, CDR2 YSYEKL. CDR3 amino acids: CASSRGVTEAFF. CDR3 nucleotides: TGCGCCAGCAGCCGAGGGGTCACTGAAGCTTTCTTT.

This clonotype was counted between two and nine times. This chain joins TRBV20-1 and TRBJ2-2, with D maybe TRBD2 (6 bases). Between the trimmed V and J ends, which lost 5 bases and 6 bases, there was a span of 19 bases. Germline CDR1 is DFQATT and CDR2 is SNEGSKA (reference sequence). CDR3 length: 15 residues. This chain's CDR3 is CSAALPSVSPGELFF. CDR3 in DNA: TGCAGTGCTGCCCTCCCTAGCGTTTCGCCCGGGGAGCTGTTTTTT.

In this sample, this clonotype turned up a few times. The chain uses TRBV27 and TRBJ1-1; D unresolved. Trimming removed 7 bases from V and 2 bases from J, with 11 bases in between. The CDR3 totals 13 residues. Germline-derived CDR1 and CDR2 are MNHEY and SMNVEV (reference sequence). The CDR3 DNA follows: TGTGCCAGCATGGTGACATTTAACACTGAAGCTTTCTTT. Its protein product is CASMVTFNTEAFF.

This clonotype has more than one count but fewer than ten. The rearrangement joins TRBV10-3 to TRBJ2-7, with 8 bases matching TRBD1. The V gene end was trimmed by 11 bases and the J gene end by 3 bases; junction bases not matched to a gene: 3. Germline loops: CDR1 ENHRY, CDR2 SYGVKD. The CDR3 spans 11 residues. The CDR3 here is CASGTGYEQYV. CDR3 DNA: TGTGCCTCAGGGACAGGCTACGAGCAGTACGTC.

The sample holds a few counts of this clonotype. This rearrangement joins TRBV6-5 to TRBJ1-4, with TRBD1 matching over 7 bases. CDR3 size: 13 residues. V trimming: 6 bases; J trimming: 11 bases; junction bases outside the gene matches: 9. Germline CDR1 and CDR2: MNHEY and SVGAGI. CDR3 nucleotide sequence: TGTGCCAGCAGCCCAGGGGGGAATGGCAAACTGTTTTTT. It specifies CASSPGGNGKLFF.

V is TRBV7-8 and J is TRBJ1-5; D may be TRBD1 (6 bases). V lost 5 bases and J 11 bases, leaving 19 bases between the germline ends. The CDR3 is made up of 14 amino acids. Germline V gene sequence: CDR1 SGHVS, CDR2 FQNEAQ. This CDR3 reads CASSPRGPGFAQHF. The CDR3 nucleotides read TGTGCCAGCAGCCCCAGGGGTCCGGGTTTTGCCCAGCATTTT.

The chain carries TRBV20-1 and TRBJ1-5; the D gene is possibly TRBD1 (5 bases). Trimming stripped 0 bases from V and 7 bases from J, with 13 bases between. Germline V gives CDR1 DFQATT, CDR2 SNEGSKA (reference sequence). This CDR3 has 14 residues. The CDR3, as DNA: TGCAGTGCTAGAGACAGGGATGTCCACCAGCCCCAGCATTTT. It codes for CSARDRDVHQPQHF.

The chain links TRBV20-1 to TRBJ2-3, with 15 bases matching TRBD2. In germline, CDR1 is DFQATT, CDR2 SNEGSKA (reference sequence). The CDR3 consists of 17 residues. Trimming at V came to 4 bases and at J to 4 bases, leaving 9 bases not matched to a gene. The CDR3 loop is CSAIRTSGGAGPDTQYF. The CDR3 DNA reads TGCAGTGCTATTCGGACTAGCGGGGGGGCCGGTCCAGATACGCAGTATTTT.

The chain combines TRBV20-1 with TRBJ1-5; no clear D. Trimming cost V 3 bases and J 4 bases, with 13 bases left between them. Germline CDR1 DFQATT, CDR2 SNEGSKA (reference sequence). This CDR3 spans 14 amino acids. The CDR3 DNA reads as TGCAGTGCTAGTTTTGCAGGAGGAAATCAGCCCCAGCATTTT. Its translation is CSASFAGGNQPQHF.

This chain joins TRBV2 and TRBJ2-3, with a weak D call TRBD2 (5 bases). Germline loops: CDR1 SNHLY, CDR2 FYNNEI. V was clipped by 5 bases and J by 11 bases, with 14 bases between them. The CDR3 covers 12 residues. CDR3 DNA: TGTGCCAGCAGTACGCGGGCACCAAAGCAGTATTTT. It codes for CASSTRAPKQYF. Full variable domain (missing parts from reference TRBV2 and TRBJ2-3): EPEVTQTPSHQVTQMGQEVILRCVPISNHLYFYWYRQILGQKVEFLVSFYNNEISEKSEIFDDQFSVERPDGSNFTLKIRSTKLEDSAMYFCASSTRAPKQYFGPGTRLTVL.

This clonotype has a handful of counts. The CDR3 DNA is TGCAGTGCCCTAGCGGGGGGATCAGATACGCAGTATTTT. It is translated as CSALAGGSDTQYF. This chain links TRBV20-1 with TRBJ2-3, with 11 bases lining up with TRBD2. V was clipped by 6 bases and J by 4 bases; unmatched bases: 3. The CDR3 totals 13 residues. Germline CDR1 DFQATT, CDR2 SNEGSKA (reference sequence).

The genes are TRBV9 and TRBJ1-1, with D hard to call. Germline assignment: CDR1 SGDLS and CDR2 YYNGEE. The ends were cut back, 0 bases at V and 6 bases at J, with 12 bases in the middle. This CDR3 comprises 14 residues. The CDR3 is CASSVGGLEAEAFF. The CDR3 nucleotides are TGTGCCAGCAGCGTAGGTGGGCTGGAAGCTGAAGCTTTCTTT.

The chain has TRBV5-8 and TRBJ2-7; D is undetermined. The CDR3 runs 11 residues. Per germline, CDR1 SGHTS and CDR2 YDEGEE. Trimming took off 2 bases at V and 2 bases at J, with 2 bases between the two ends. The CDR3: CASSFTYEQYF. The CDR3 DNA reads as TGTGCCAGCAGCTTTACCTACGAGCAGTACTTC.

This clonotype was seen ten or more times. The chain employs TRBV28 and TRBJ2-7; D is undetermined. The CDR3 spans 16 residues. CDR1 MDHEN and CDR2 SYDVKM come from the germline V gene. V shed 5 bases and J shed 2 bases, with 19 bases lying between them. The CDR3 nucleotides are TGTGCCAGCAGTCTACCCCGCTCCGGGTCAACCTACGAGCAGTACGTC. Residues: CASSLPRSGSTYEQYV.

On this clonotype itself: The conserved final phenylalanine or tryptophan is absent from the CDR3, which likely points to a read error. The DNA is omitted, as the CDR3 cannot be located on it reliably, and the CDR3 follows TCRdb's listing. The chain has TRBV21-1 and TRBJ2-7; the table names TRBD1, a call not compared with the DNA. TRBV21-1 is classified as a pseudogene. The CDR3 comprises 12 residues, both ends counted. This CDR3 is CASSTQDREPAR.

This clonotype was recorded at least ten times. This rearrangement joins TRBV10-3 to TRBJ2-5; perhaps TRBD1 as D (5 bases). Germline CDR1 and CDR2: ENHRY and SYGVKD. V lost 3 bases and J 6 bases, leaving 8 bases between the germline ends. This CDR3 has 12 residues. CDR3 nucleotide sequence: TGTGCCATCAGTGACAGGGTTCAGACCCAGTACTTC. Its translation is CAISDRVQTQYF.